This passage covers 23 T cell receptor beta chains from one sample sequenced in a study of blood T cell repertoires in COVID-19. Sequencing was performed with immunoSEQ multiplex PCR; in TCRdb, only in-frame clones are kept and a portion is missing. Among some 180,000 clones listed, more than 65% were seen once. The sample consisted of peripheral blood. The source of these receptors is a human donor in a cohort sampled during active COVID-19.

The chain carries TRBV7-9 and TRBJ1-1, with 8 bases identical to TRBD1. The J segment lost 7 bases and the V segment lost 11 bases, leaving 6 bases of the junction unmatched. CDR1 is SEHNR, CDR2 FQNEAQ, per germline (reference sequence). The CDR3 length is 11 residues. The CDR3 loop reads CARGQDIEAFF. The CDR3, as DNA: TGTGCCCGGGGACAGGACATTGAAGCTTTCTTT.

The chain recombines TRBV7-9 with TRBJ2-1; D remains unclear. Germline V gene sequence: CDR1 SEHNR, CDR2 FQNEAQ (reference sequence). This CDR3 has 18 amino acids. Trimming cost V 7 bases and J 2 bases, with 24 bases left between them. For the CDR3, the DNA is TGTGCCAGCACCCCCGGCGTCGGGTCGGATCGGACCTACAATGAGCAGTTCTTC. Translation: CASTPGVGSDRTYNEQFF. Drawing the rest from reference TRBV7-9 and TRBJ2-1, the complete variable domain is DTGVSQNPRHKITKRGQNVTFRCDPISEHNRLYWYRQTLGQGPEFLTYFQNEAQLEKSRLLSDRFSAERPKGSFSTLEIQRTEQGDSAMYLCASTPGVGSDRTYNEQFFGPGTRLTVL.

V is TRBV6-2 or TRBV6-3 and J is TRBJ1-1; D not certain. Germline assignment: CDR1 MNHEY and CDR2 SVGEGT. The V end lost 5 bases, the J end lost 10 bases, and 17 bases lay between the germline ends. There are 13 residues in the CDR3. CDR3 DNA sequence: TGTGCCAGCAGTGCTCCTCCGGTCCCCCGAGCTTTCTTT. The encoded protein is CASSAPPVPRAFF.

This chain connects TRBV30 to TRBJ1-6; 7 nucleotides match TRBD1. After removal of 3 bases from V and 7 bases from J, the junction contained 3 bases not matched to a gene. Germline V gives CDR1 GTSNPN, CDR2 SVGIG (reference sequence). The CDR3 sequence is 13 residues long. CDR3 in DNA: TGTGCCTGGAGGTACAGGGGAAATTCACCCCTCCACTTT. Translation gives CAWRYRGNSPLHF.

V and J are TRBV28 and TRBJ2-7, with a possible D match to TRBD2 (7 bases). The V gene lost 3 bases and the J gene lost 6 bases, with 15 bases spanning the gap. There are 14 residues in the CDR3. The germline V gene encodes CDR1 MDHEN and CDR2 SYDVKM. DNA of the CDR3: TGTGCCAGCAGTTTCTCACGGGGGGCGCGCGAGCAGTACTTC. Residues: CASSFSRGAREQYF.

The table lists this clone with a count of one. For the CDR3, the DNA is TGTGCCAGCAGCAAAGGGAAAGAACAGCATAGCAATCAGCCCCAGCATTTT. Translation gives CASSKGKEQHSNQPQHF. V usage is TRBV21-1 and J usage is TRBJ1-5; the table assigns TRBD1, which was not confirmed against the DNA. TRBV21-1 is a pseudogene locus. The length of the CDR3 is 17 residues.

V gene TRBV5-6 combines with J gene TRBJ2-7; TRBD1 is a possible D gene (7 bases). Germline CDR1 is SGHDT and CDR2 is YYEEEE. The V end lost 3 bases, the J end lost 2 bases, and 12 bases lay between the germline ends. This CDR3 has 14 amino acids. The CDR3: CASSSAGQTYEQYF. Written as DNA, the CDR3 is TGTGCCAGCAGCTCGGCGGGACAGACCTACGAGCAGTACTTC.

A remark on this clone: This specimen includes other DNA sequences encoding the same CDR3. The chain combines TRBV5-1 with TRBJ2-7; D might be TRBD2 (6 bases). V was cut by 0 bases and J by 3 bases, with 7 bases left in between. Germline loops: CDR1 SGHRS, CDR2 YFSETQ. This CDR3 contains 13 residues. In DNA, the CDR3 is TGCGCCAGCAGCTTGGAGGGAGGCTACGAGCAGTACTTC. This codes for CASSLEGGYEQYF.

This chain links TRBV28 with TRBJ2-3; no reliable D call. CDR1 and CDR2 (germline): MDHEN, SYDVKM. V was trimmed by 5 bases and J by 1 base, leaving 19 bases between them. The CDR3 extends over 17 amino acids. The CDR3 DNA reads TGTGCCAGCAGTCCCGATCTGCACTCCCGAGGCACAGATACGCAGTATTTT. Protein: CASSPDLHSRGTDTQYF.

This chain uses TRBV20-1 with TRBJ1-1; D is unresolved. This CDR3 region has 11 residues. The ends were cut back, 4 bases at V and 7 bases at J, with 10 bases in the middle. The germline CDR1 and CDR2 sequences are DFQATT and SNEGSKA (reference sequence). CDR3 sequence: CSATRTSEAFF. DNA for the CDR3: TGCAGTGCTACTAGAACCAGTGAAGCTTTCTTT.

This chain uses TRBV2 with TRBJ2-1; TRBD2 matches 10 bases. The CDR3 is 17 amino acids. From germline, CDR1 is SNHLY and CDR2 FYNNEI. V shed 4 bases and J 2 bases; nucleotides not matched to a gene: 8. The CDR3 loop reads CASSGYASGSTYNEQFF. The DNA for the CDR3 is TGTGCCAGCAGTGGCTATGCTAGCGGGAGTACCTACAATGAGCAGTTCTTC.

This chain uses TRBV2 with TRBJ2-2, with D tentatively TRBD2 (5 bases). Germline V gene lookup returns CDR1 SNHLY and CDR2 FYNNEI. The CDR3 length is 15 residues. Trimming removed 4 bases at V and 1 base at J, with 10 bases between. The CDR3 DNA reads TGTGCCAGCAGTGTTGAGCGGAGGAACACCGGGGAGCTGTTTTTT. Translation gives CASSVERRNTGELFF.

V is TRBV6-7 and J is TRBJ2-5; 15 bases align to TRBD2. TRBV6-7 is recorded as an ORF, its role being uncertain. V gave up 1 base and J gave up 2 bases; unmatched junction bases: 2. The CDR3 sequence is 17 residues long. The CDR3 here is CASSYLGLAGGQETQYF. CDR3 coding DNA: TGTGCCAGCAGTTACTTGGGACTAGCGGGAGGACAAGAGACCCAGTACTTC.

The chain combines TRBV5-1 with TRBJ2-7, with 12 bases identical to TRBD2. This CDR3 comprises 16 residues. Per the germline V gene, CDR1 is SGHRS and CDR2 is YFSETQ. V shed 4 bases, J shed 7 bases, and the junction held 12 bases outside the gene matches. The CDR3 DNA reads TGCGCCAGCAGCGGATGGACTAGCGGGACGGCTAAAGAGCAGTACTTC. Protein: CASSGWTSGTAKEQYF.

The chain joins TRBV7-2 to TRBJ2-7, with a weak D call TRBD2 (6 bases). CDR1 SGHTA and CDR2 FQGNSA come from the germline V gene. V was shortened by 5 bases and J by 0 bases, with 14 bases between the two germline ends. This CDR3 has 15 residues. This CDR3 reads CASSGRGGSSYEQYF. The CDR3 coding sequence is TGTGCCAGCAGCGGCCGTGGAGGGAGCTCCTACGAGCAGTACTTC.

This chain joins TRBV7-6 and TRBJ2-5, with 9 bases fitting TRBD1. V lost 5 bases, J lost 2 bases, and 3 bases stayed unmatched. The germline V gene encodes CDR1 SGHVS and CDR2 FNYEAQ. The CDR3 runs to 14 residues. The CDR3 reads CASSKGQGQETQYF. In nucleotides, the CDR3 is TGTGCCAGCAGCAAGGGACAGGGTCAAGAGACCCAGTACTTC.

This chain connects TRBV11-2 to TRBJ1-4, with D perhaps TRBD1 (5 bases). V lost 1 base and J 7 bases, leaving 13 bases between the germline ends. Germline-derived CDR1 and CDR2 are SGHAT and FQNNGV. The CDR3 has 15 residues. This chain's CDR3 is CASSLGARDGEKLFF. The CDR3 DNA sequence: TGTGCCAGCAGCTTAGGGGCCAGGGATGGTGAAAAACTGTTTTTT.

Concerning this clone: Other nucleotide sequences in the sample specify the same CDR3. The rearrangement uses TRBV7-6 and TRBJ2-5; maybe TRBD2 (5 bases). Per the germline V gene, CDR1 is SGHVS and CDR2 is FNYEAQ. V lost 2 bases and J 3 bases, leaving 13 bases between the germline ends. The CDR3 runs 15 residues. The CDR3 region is CASSLFVGGEETQYF. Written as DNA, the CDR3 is TGTGCCAGCAGCTTATTTGTAGGAGGTGAAGAGACCCAGTACTTC.

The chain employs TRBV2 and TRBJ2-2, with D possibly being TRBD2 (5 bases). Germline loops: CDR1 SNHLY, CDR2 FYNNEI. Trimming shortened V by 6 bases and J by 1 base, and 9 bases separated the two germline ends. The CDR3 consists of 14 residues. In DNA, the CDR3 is TGTGCCAGCAGGGCGGACTGGAACACCGGGGAGCTGTTTTTT. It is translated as CASRADWNTGELFF.

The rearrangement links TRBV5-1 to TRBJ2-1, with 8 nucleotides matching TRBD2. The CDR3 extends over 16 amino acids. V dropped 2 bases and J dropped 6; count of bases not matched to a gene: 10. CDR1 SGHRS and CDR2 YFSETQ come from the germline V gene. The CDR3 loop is CASSLKAGGTLNEQFF. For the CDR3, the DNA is TGCGCCAGCAGCTTAAAGGCGGGAGGAACCCTCAATGAGCAGTTCTTC.

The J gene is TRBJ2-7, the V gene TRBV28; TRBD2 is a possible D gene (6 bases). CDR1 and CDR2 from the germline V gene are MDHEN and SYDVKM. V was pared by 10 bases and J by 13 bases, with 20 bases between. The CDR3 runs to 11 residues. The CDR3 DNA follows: TGTGCCACTTCAAACCGACGGAGGGCTTACTTC. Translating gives CATSNRRRAYF.

CDR3 DNA sequence: TGTGCCAGTAGTTATGGGCAGGGTGATCAGCCCCAGCATTTT. It yields the protein CASSYGQGDQPQHF. V is TRBV19 and J is TRBJ1-5; weak D call: TRBD1 (5 bases). V lost 5 bases and J 5 bases, leaving 13 bases between the germline ends. Looked up from germline, CDR1 is LNHDA and CDR2 is SQIVND (reference sequence). This CDR3 contains 14 residues.

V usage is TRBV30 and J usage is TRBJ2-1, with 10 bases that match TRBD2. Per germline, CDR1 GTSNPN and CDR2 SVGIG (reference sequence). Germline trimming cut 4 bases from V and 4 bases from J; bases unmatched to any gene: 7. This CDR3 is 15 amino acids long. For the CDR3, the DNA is TGTGCCTGGAATTCCGGGACTAGCGTGTACAATGAGCAGTTCTTC. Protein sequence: CAWNSGTSVYNEQFF.